The 17 T cell receptor beta chains below come from one sample, sequenced in a study of T cell repertoires in cytomegalovirus infection. TCRdb re-derived calls from the reads in MiXCR, one entry per CDR3 protein. The sample gives hundreds of thousands of distinct CDR3 sequences, 24% of which show up once; 8% is in the top ten. What was sequenced was CD8+ T cells from PBMCs. The source is a human donor in good health (CMV status not recorded). Some clones in this sample may be carry-over from other donors' samples.

The sample holds many counts of this clonotype. The CDR3 DNA sequence: TGTGCCAGCAGCTTTGGAGTCAATGAGCAGTTCTTC. It encodes CASSFGVNEQFF. This rearrangement joins TRBV11-2 to TRBJ2-1; D ambiguous. The CDR3 runs to 12 residues. Trimming pared 3 bases from V and 6 bases from J, leaving 6 bases between. CDR1 is SGHAT and CDR2 is FQNNGV in the germline V gene.

The sample holds a few counts of this clonotype. This chain connects TRBV29-1 to TRBJ2-3, with D perhaps matching TRBD2 (6 bases). The CDR3 is 16 amino acids. Germline V gene data show CDR1 as SQVTM and CDR2 as ANQGSEA. Trimming took 1 base from V and 2 from J, leaving 16 bases between them. This chain's CDR3 is CSVEGRGVGHTDTQYF. The CDR3 region has the DNA TGCAGCGTTGAAGGTCGCGGGGTAGGTCACACAGATACGCAGTATTTT.

This clonotype was seen a handful of times. Here the CDR3 DNA reads TGTGCCAGCAGGACGACAGGGGTTAGCAATCAGCCCCAGCATTTT. Protein: CASRTTGVSNQPQHF. The gene calls are TRBV27 and TRBJ1-5; 8 nucleotides agree with TRBD1. CDR3 length: 15 residues. The germline CDR1 and CDR2 sequences are MNHEY and SMNVEV (reference sequence). The J segment lost 0 bases and the V segment lost 6 bases, leaving 4 bases of the junction unmatched.

At least ten counts were recorded for this clonotype. The chain employs TRBV20-1 and TRBJ2-1, with 12 nucleotides matching TRBD1. V lost 6 bases, J lost 4 bases, and 10 bases stayed unmatched. The CDR3 sequence is 16 residues long. Germline CDR1 and CDR2: DFQATT and SNEGSKA (reference sequence). CDR3 in DNA: TGCAGTGCCTCGATCCCGGGACAGGGGGCTTACAATGAGCAGTTCTTC. Residues: CSASIPGQGAYNEQFF.

This clonotype was seen a handful of times. The rearrangement uses TRBV6-1 and TRBJ1-4; TRBD1 is a possible D gene (6 bases). Germline CDR1 is MNHNS and CDR2 is SASEGT. CDR3 length: 15 residues. Deletions cut 5 bases from V and 3 bases from J, with 13 bases between. CDR3 in DNA: TGTGCCAGCAGTCACCGTACAGGGCCTAATGAAAAACTGTTTTTT. Protein sequence: CASSHRTGPNEKLFF.

The chain carries TRBV6-2 or TRBV6-3 and TRBJ2-5; 7 nucleotides agree with TRBD1. Per germline, CDR1 MNHEY and CDR2 SVGEGT. V lost 4 bases, J lost 2 bases, and 7 bases stayed unmatched. This CDR3 contains 15 residues. Written as DNA, the CDR3 is TGTGCCAGCAGTTCCAGGACAGGACCACAAGAGACCCAGTACTTC. It codes for CASSSRTGPQETQYF.

The chain employs TRBV5-6 and TRBJ2-1, with D maybe TRBD2 (6 bases). V lost 7 bases, J lost 4 bases, and 12 bases lay in between. The V gene's germline CDR1 is SGHDT and CDR2 YYEEEE. This CDR3 is 13 amino acids long. The CDR3 coding sequence is TGTGCCAGCGGTTACGGGACTTACAATGAGCAGTTCTTC. It translates to CASGYGTYNEQFF.

This clonotype came up many times. The V gene is TRBV7-4, the J gene TRBJ2-7; the match to TRBD1 covers 11 bases. CDR1 is SGHVT and CDR2 is SQSDAQ in the germline V gene. This CDR3 region has 14 residues. J gave up 6 bases and V 4 bases, and 5 bases lay outside the gene matches. The CDR3 coding sequence is TGTGCCAGCAGCTCTCGGACAGGGGGCCGCGAGCAGTACGTC. This gives the protein CASSSRTGGREQYV.

This clonotype was seen at least ten times. This chain connects TRBV7-2 to TRBJ2-3; D is tentatively TRBD1 or TRBD2 (5 bases each). Germline CDR1 SGHTA, CDR2 FQGNSA. With 1 base removed from V and 1 base from J, the gap between germline ends came to 9 bases. The CDR3 has 15 residues. As DNA, the CDR3 is TGTGCCAGCAGCTTAGATGGGGACGGCACAGATACGCAGTATTTT. The encoded protein is CASSLDGDGTDTQYF.

Many counts were recorded for this clonotype. This chain connects TRBV7-9 to TRBJ2-3; 9 nucleotides line up with TRBD2. Germline loops: CDR1 SEHNR, CDR2 FQNEAQ (reference sequence). J was trimmed by 5 bases and V by 3 bases; bases with no gene match: 9. The CDR3 sequence is 16 residues long. CDR3 DNA sequence: TGTGCCAGCAGCTTCCCAAGGCGGGGGGGCCTAGATACGCAGTATTTT. Translation gives CASSFPRRGGLDTQYF.

This clonotype came up a few times. The chain joins TRBV4-1 to TRBJ2-1, with 11 bases identical to TRBD2. V was clipped by 0 bases and J by 2 bases; unmatched bases: 3. The CDR3 is made up of 17 amino acids. Germline V gene sequence: CDR1 MGHRA, CDR2 YSYEKL. CDR3 loop: CASSQDALAGAYNEQFF. In DNA form, the CDR3 reads TGCGCCAGCAGCCAAGATGCACTAGCGGGGGCCTACAATGAGCAGTTCTTC.

In this sample, this clonotype turned up a few times. The rearrangement joins TRBV6-6 to TRBJ2-5; 13 nucleotides line up with TRBD2. V was clipped by 3 bases and J by 2 bases; unmatched bases: 6. CDR3 length: 17 amino acids. Germline values: CDR1 MNHNY, CDR2 SVGAGI (reference sequence). CDR3 in amino acids: CASSYIRLAGGQETQYF. CDR3 DNA sequence: TGTGCCAGCAGTTATATCCGACTAGCGGGGGGACAAGAGACCCAGTACTTC.

In this sample, this clonotype turned up many times. The gene calls are TRBV6-1 and TRBJ1-4; no clear D gene. Germline values: CDR1 MNHNS, CDR2 SASEGT. The CDR3 has 15 amino acids. Trimming removed 4 bases at V and 0 bases at J, with 9 bases between. The CDR3 DNA sequence: TGTGCCAGCAGTGTGAAGGCCACAACTAATGAAAAACTGTTTTTT. Protein product: CASSVKATTNEKLFF.

This clonotype appeared a few times. This chain links TRBV2 with TRBJ1-1; 7 bases are shared with TRBD1. The V gene end was trimmed by 7 bases and the J gene end by 0 bases; junction bases not matched to a gene: 8. CDR3 length: 15 amino acids. Germline assignment: CDR1 SNHLY and CDR2 FYNNEI. The chain's CDR3 is CASNEGQNMNTEAFF. CDR3 nucleotide sequence: TGTGCCAGCAACGAGGGACAGAACATGAACACTGAAGCTTTCTTT.

This clonotype was seen a handful of times. The rearrangement joins TRBV28 to TRBJ1-1; D perhaps matches TRBD1 (5 bases). The CDR3 is 14 amino acids. V shed 7 bases and J shed 1 base, with 13 bases lying between them. Germline CDR1 MDHEN, CDR2 SYDVKM. The CDR3 loop reads CASNGGAPNTEAFF. The DNA for the CDR3 is TGTGCCAGCAATGGAGGGGCGCCGAACACTGAAGCTTTCTTT.

This clonotype came up a few times. The chain carries TRBV27 and TRBJ2-2, with D unresolved. V was shortened by 5 bases and J by 1 base, with 8 bases between the two germline ends. Germline V gene lookup returns CDR1 MNHEY and CDR2 SMNVEV (reference sequence). The CDR3 runs to 14 residues. CDR3: CASSPLVNTGELFF. The CDR3 bases are TGTGCCAGCAGTCCCCTAGTGAACACCGGGGAGCTGTTTTTT.

This chain joins TRBV28 and TRBJ1-6; 8 nucleotides line up with TRBD1. Losses at the gene ends were 6 bases for V and 11 bases for J; bases not matched to a gene: 9. Germline assignment: CDR1 MDHEN and CDR2 SYDVKM. The CDR3 sequence is 14 residues long. CDR3 DNA sequence: TGTGCCAGCAGCTCTGACAGGGGTGGAACACCCCTCCACTTT. Protein sequence: CASSSDRGGTPLHF.